These 30 T cell receptor beta chains were sequenced from one sample in a study of spatial heterogeneity in lung cancer. Time point in this sample: blood at routine non-recurrence follow-up after resection. In each case, whole RNA from tumor, nontumor lung or frozen PBMC was sequenced unsorted. TCRdb re-derived calls from the 5' RACE reads in MiXCR, one entry per CDR3 protein. Altogether around 110,000 distinct CDR3 sequences are present, more than 9% being singletons, with the ten largest covering about 15%. The sequencing here drew on PBMCs, taken at follow-up. The source of these receptors is a male donor with early-stage non-small cell lung cancer.

CDR3 protein: CATNELGSSYNEQFF. DNA for the CDR3: TGTGCCACCAATGAGCTAGGCAGCTCCTACAATGAGCAGTTCTTC. The chain employs TRBV15 and TRBJ2-1; D is unresolved. The CDR3 is 15 residues long. Germline V gives CDR1 LNHNV, CDR2 YYDKDF (reference sequence). V was trimmed by 7 bases and J by 0 bases, leaving 13 bases between them.

The J gene is TRBJ2-7, the V gene TRBV15; D is uncertain. Trimming removed 0 bases from V and 0 bases from J, with 9 bases in between. CDR1 and CDR2 from the germline V gene are LNHNV and YYDKDF (reference sequence). The CDR3 is made up of 15 amino acids. CDR3 DNA: TGTGCCACCAGCAGAGATATGGGTAGCTCCTACGAGCAGTACTTC. Its protein product is CATSRDMGSSYEQYF.

J is TRBJ2-7 and V is TRBV9, with TRBD2 identical over 11 bases. Germline V gives CDR1 SGDLS, CDR2 YYNGEE. The J segment lost 4 bases and the V segment lost 3 bases, leaving 15 bases of the junction unmatched. There are 18 residues in the CDR3. CDR3 sequence (DNA): TGTGCCAGCAGCGCCAGAGGGGCTAGCGGGGGGTTGGGATACGAGCAGTACTTC. It is translated as CASSARGASGGLGYEQYF.

This clonotype was counted ten times or more. The gene calls are TRBV20-1 and TRBJ1-5; TRBD1 aligns across 10 bases. The V segment lost 6 bases and the J segment 3 bases; nucleotides outside the gene matches: 11. CDR1 is DFQATT, CDR2 SNEGSKA, per germline (reference sequence). There are 16 residues in the CDR3. CDR3 protein: CSAGTGVRDSNQPQHF. Written as DNA, the CDR3 is TGCAGTGCCGGGACAGGGGTTCGGGATTCCAATCAGCCCCAGCATTTT.

This clonotype was observed many times. The V and J genes are TRBV6-4 and TRBJ2-2; D tentatively fits TRBD1 or TRBD2 (5 bases each). The CDR3 is 14 residues long. V dropped 4 bases and J dropped 4 bases, with 10 bases sitting between them. The germline V gene has CDR1 MRHNA and CDR2 SNTAGT. DNA of the CDR3: TGTGCCAGCAGTGCGGAGGACATCACCGGGGAGCTGTTTTTT. This encodes CASSAEDITGELFF.

This clonotype was seen ten or more times. The CDR3 DNA follows: TGTGCCAGCTCACCACCGTATGCGGGGGCCTCTGGAAACACCATATATTTT. It encodes CASSPPYAGASGNTIYF. The rearrangement uses TRBV18 and TRBJ1-3; possibly TRBD1 for D (6 bases). The CDR3 loop spans 17 amino acids. Germline V gene sequence: CDR1 KGHSH, CDR2 LQKENI. V dropped 0 bases and J dropped 0 bases, with 12 bases sitting between them.

The gene calls are TRBV9 and TRBJ2-2, with 7 bases aligning to TRBD1. This CDR3 spans 16 amino acids. With V trimmed by 2 bases and J by 0 bases, 4 bases remained unmatched. Germline lookup yields CDR1 SGDLS and CDR2 YYNGEE. The CDR3 nucleotides are TGTGCCAGCAGCGTCAGACAGGGTCCGAACACCGGGGAGCTGTTTTTT. This sequence encodes CASSVRQGPNTGELFF.

The chain uses TRBV15 and TRBJ2-1; D is unclear. Germline V CDR1 and CDR2: LNHNV, YYDKDF (reference sequence). V was cut by 8 bases and J by 0 bases, with 8 bases left in between. The CDR3 is 13 amino acids. The CDR3 is CATGKGSYNEQFF. The CDR3 DNA reads TGTGCCACCGGGAAGGGCTCCTACAATGAGCAGTTCTTC.

The sample holds many counts of this clonotype. This rearrangement joins TRBV19 to TRBJ2-7; TRBD1 agrees at 7 bases. This CDR3 contains 15 residues. Germline CDR1 and CDR2: LNHDA and SQIVND (reference sequence). V lost 5 bases, J lost 6 bases, and 13 bases stayed unmatched. Written as DNA, the CDR3 is TGTGCCAGTAGTCCTATATCCCCCGGGACAGCCGAGCAGTACTTC. Translated: CASSPISPGTAEQYF.

This clonotype came up many times. The chain employs TRBV12-3 or TRBV12-4 and TRBJ1-2; possibly TRBD1 for D (6 bases). The CDR3 loop spans 12 amino acids. Trimming removed 6 bases from V and 5 bases from J, with 10 bases in between. The CDR3 loop is CASSPQGYGYTF. The CDR3 region has the DNA TGTGCCAGCAGCCCACAGGGTTATGGCTACACCTTC.

This clonotype has a count of ten or more. The chain combines TRBV29-1 with TRBJ1-2, with D hard to call. Trimming shortened V by 7 bases and J by 4 bases, and 19 bases separated the two germline ends. The length of the CDR3 is 14 residues. CDR1 and CDR2 (germline): SQVTM, ANQGSEA. CDR3 sequence: CSGSQKIWIYGYTF. CDR3 DNA sequence: TGCAGCGGCTCGCAGAAGATTTGGATCTATGGCTACACCTTC.

This clonotype came up many times. The chain joins TRBV12-3 or TRBV12-4 to TRBJ1-2, with D perhaps matching TRBD1 (5 bases). CDR3 length: 14 amino acids. Trimming shortened V by 4 bases and J by 8 bases, and 17 bases separated the two germline ends. CDR3: CASSSGLLSLGYTF. CDR3 DNA: TGTGCCAGCAGTTCGGGACTTTTGTCCCTGGGCTACACCTTC.

This chain uses TRBV13 with TRBJ2-7; D not certain. V dropped 0 bases and J dropped 3 bases, with 6 bases sitting between them. The V gene's germline CDR1 is PRHDT and CDR2 FYEKMQ (reference sequence). This CDR3 is built from 13 residues. The CDR3 region has the DNA TGTGCCAGCAGCTTAGGGGGGAACTACGAGCAGTACTTC. Protein product: CASSLGGNYEQYF.

The rearrangement uses TRBV5-6 and TRBJ1-1; D remains unclear. CDR3 length equals 14 residues. With 0 bases removed from V and 0 bases from J, the gap between germline ends came to 6 bases. Germline V gene sequence: CDR1 SGHDT, CDR2 YYEEEE. The CDR3 reads CASSLEWVNTEAFF. The CDR3 coding sequence is TGTGCCAGCAGCTTGGAATGGGTGAACACTGAAGCTTTCTTT.

This clonotype was counted a few times. This chain links TRBV9 with TRBJ2-5, with TRBD2 identical over 7 bases. V lost 0 bases and J lost 5; bases outside the gene matches: 4. Germline CDR1 is SGDLS and CDR2 is YYNGEE. There are 14 residues in the CDR3. The CDR3 DNA follows: TGTGCCAGCAGCGTAGCTGGGAGGGAGGAGACCCAGTACTTC. Translated: CASSVAGREETQYF.

This clonotype occurred a few times. This chain joins TRBV15 and TRBJ2-2, with 7 bases aligning to TRBD1. CDR1 is LNHNV, CDR2 YYDKDF, per germline (reference sequence). The CDR3 covers 14 residues. Germline trimming cut 1 base from V and 5 bases from J; bases unmatched to any gene: 1. The CDR3 is CATSRAGGTGELFF. The CDR3 bases are TGTGCCACCAGCAGAGCAGGGGGTACCGGGGAGCTGTTTTTT. The whole variable domain, filled in from reference TRBV15 and TRBJ2-2, reads DAMVIQNPRYQVTQFGKPVTLSCSQTLNHNVMYWYQQKSSQAPKLLFHYYDKDFNNEADTPDNFQSRRPNTSFCFLDIRSPGLGDTAMYLCATSRAGGTGELFFGEGSRLTVL.

This clonotype has ten or more counts. This chain links TRBV4-1 with TRBJ2-4, with D possibly being TRBD1 (5 bases). Trimming took 0 bases from V and 6 from J, leaving 18 bases between them. The CDR3 runs to 17 residues. Germline loops: CDR1 MGHRA, CDR2 YSYEKL. Written as DNA, the CDR3 is TGCGCCAGCAGCCAAGAAGTTCCAGGGAAGAATCGAAACATTCAGTACTTC. Translated, it gives CASSQEVPGKNRNIQYF.

The chain combines TRBV10-3 with TRBJ2-7; 8 nucleotides match TRBD2. Germline V gives CDR1 ENHRY, CDR2 SYGVKD. CDR3 length: 14 amino acids. J was trimmed by 5 bases and V by 5 bases; bases with no gene match: 8. The CDR3 nucleotides read TGTGCCATCAGTTCTCGCGGGGGGAGGGACGAGCAGTACTTC. This encodes CAISSRGGRDEQYF.

This clonotype occurred many times. The rearrangement uses TRBV28 and TRBJ2-7; no clear D. Germline V gives CDR1 MDHEN, CDR2 SYDVKM. There are 15 residues in the CDR3. V lost 2 bases, J lost 6 bases, and 17 bases lay in between. This chain's CDR3 is CASSLNIHSPTEQYF. CDR3 nucleotides: TGTGCCAGCAGTTTAAACATCCATAGCCCCACCGAGCAGTACTTC.

The CDR3 region has the DNA TGTGCCACCAGCAGAGATGAGGGCGGTTTCTCCTACAATGAGCAGTTCTTC. Translated: CATSRDEGGFSYNEQFF. J is TRBJ2-1 and V is TRBV15, with a tentative D call TRBD2 (5 bases). V dropped 0 bases and J dropped 0 bases, with 12 bases sitting between them. The CDR3 sequence is 17 residues long. Germline CDR1 reads LNHNV; CDR2 reads YYDKDF (reference sequence).

V and J are TRBV5-1 and TRBJ2-3; 11 nucleotides align to TRBD2. Trimming cost V 3 bases and J 2 bases; bases outside gene matches: 5. The CDR3 totals 16 residues. CDR1 is SGHRS, CDR2 YFSETQ, per germline. Written as DNA, the CDR3 is TGCGCCAGCAGCTCCCTAGCGGGGGGTCACACAGATACGCAGTATTTT. This gives the protein CASSSLAGGHTDTQYF.

This clonotype has more than one count but fewer than ten. The chain combines TRBV6-2 or TRBV6-3 with TRBJ2-1; 15 positions agree with TRBD2. Germline V CDR1 and CDR2: MNHEY, SVGEGT. This CDR3 has 16 amino acids. V lost 5 bases and J lost 5; bases outside the gene matches: 4. The CDR3 sequence is CASSGTSGGLHNEQFF. The CDR3 nucleotides are TGTGCCAGCAGTGGGACTAGCGGGGGGCTCCACAATGAGCAGTTCTTC.

This clonotype occurred many times. The rearrangement joins TRBV20-1 to TRBJ1-1, with 8 bases that match TRBD1. The CDR3 length is 19 residues. Germline CDR1 and CDR2: DFQATT and SNEGSKA (reference sequence). With V trimmed by 1 base and J by 0 bases, 16 bases remained unmatched. The CDR3 reads CSARVGTGVIPAMNTEAFF. CDR3 coding DNA: TGCAGTGCTAGAGTGGGGACAGGAGTTATTCCCGCCATGAACACTGAAGCTTTCTTT.

This clonotype occurred many times. CDR3 nucleotides: TGTGCCAGCAGCCAAGATAAAGCGGGGGGAGGCGGGGAGCTGTTTTTT. Its protein product is CASSQDKAGGGGELFF. The chain employs TRBV4-2 and TRBJ2-2, with 9 bases identical to TRBD2. The CDR3 is 16 residues long. From germline, CDR1 is LGHNA and CDR2 YNFKEQ. V was pared by 0 bases and J by 7 bases, with 6 bases of the junction left unmatched.

This clonotype was detected many times. The chain links TRBV28 to TRBJ1-3; D is perhaps TRBD1 (6 bases). V gave up 6 bases and J gave up 15 bases, with 21 bases separating them. The CDR3 covers 13 residues. CDR1 is MDHEN, CDR2 SYDVKM, per germline. CDR3 residues: CASSSGNRVPRYF. CDR3 DNA: TGTGCCAGCAGCAGCGGGAACAGGGTACCTAGATATTTT. Full variable domain (remainder filled in from reference TRBV28 and TRBJ1-3): DVKVTQSSRYLVKRTGEKVFLECVQDMDHENMFWYRQDPGLGLRLIYFSYDVKMKEKGDIPEGYSVSREKKERFSLILESASTNQTSMYLCASSSGNRVPRYFGEGSWLTVV.

The chain couples TRBV18 to TRBJ1-5, with D possibly TRBD1 on 5 matching bases. CDR3 length: 12 residues. Trimming stripped 6 bases from V and 7 bases from J, with 10 bases between. CDR1 is KGHSH and CDR2 is LQKENI in the germline V gene. The CDR3 loop is CASSGRGQPQHF. The CDR3 nucleotides read TGTGCCAGCTCGGGCCGGGGGCAGCCCCAGCATTTT.

This clonotype was recorded at least ten times. V is TRBV4-1 and J is TRBJ2-3; the match to TRBD2 covers 12 bases. Trimming removed 4 bases from V and 11 bases from J; junction bases left unmatched: 16. The CDR3 is made up of 17 amino acids. Germline V gene sequence: CDR1 MGHRA, CDR2 YSYEKL. For the CDR3, the DNA is TGCGCCAGCAGCCCAGACCCGCCGGCTAGCGGGGGGGTTAAGCAGTATTTT. Its protein is CASSPDPPASGGVKQYF.

For the CDR3, the DNA is TGTGCCAGTAGCGATCCTAGTCAATCAGAGACCCAGTACTTC. This gives the protein CASSDPSQSETQYF. The chain has TRBV19 and TRBJ2-5; D is undetermined. V lost 6 bases to trimming and J lost 4 bases, with 15 bases between them. The CDR3 totals 14 residues. CDR1 is LNHDA and CDR2 is SQIVND in the germline V gene (reference sequence).

This sequence joins TRBV6-2 or TRBV6-3 and TRBJ2-7; tentatively, D is TRBD2 (5 bases). CDR3 size: 14 residues. V was trimmed by 4 bases and J by 2 bases, leaving 12 bases between them. Germline V gene lookup returns CDR1 MNHEY and CDR2 SVGEGT. CDR3 amino acids: CASSWLRVTYEQYF. CDR3 sequence (DNA): TGTGCCAGCAGTTGGTTGAGGGTTACCTACGAGCAGTACTTC.

DNA of the CDR3: TGTGCCAGCAGTCCTCCCGGGAGCAGGCAGGAGACCCAGTACTTC. Its protein is CASSPPGSRQETQYF. The chain employs TRBV6-6 and TRBJ2-5; D may be TRBD2 (6 bases). Germline assignment: CDR1 MNHNY and CDR2 SVGAGI (reference sequence). This CDR3 is built from 15 residues. V dropped 5 bases and J dropped 5 bases, with 18 bases sitting between them.